The 27 T cell receptor beta chains listed next were all sequenced from one sample in a study of PD-1 blockade in classical Hodgkin lymphoma. Every patient relapsed after autologous stem cell transplantation, and brentuximab vedotin exposure varied. The method was immunoSEQ multiplex PCR; TCRdb's version includes in-frame clones alone and lacks a portion of them. The data show fewer than 90,000 clones, about 93% seen once. The source was peripheral blood mononuclear cells (PBMCs), collected at baseline. The receptors shown here come from a human donor with classical Hodgkin lymphoma.

The count of this clone is one. V usage is TRBV6-5 and J usage is TRBJ2-5, with D perhaps matching TRBD1 or TRBD2 (5 bases each). Germline V gene lookup returns CDR1 MNHEY and CDR2 SVGAGI. V was trimmed by 6 bases and J by 1 base, leaving 15 bases between them. The CDR3 runs to 15 residues. CDR3 loop: CASRNGDVSQETQYF. CDR3 nucleotides: TGTGCCAGCAGAAATGGGGACGTATCCCAAGAGACCCAGTACTTC.

This chain links TRBV27 with TRBJ2-1; D unresolved. The V and J ends lost 2 bases and 3 bases respectively, with 5 bases between them. The CDR3 is made up of 13 amino acids. Germline CDR1 and CDR2: MNHEY and SMNVEV (reference sequence). The DNA of the CDR3 is TGTGCCAGCAGTTTAGCGAGCTACAATGAGCAGTTCTTC. Translated, it gives CASSLASYNEQFF.

The chain couples TRBV7-9 to TRBJ2-7; 9 bases map to TRBD2. The CDR3 is 17 amino acids. Germline lookup yields CDR1 SEHNR and CDR2 FQNEAQ (reference sequence). V shed 1 base, J shed 2 bases, and the junction held 9 bases outside the gene matches. The DNA of the CDR3 is TGTGCCAGCAGCTTAGGTCCAGCGGGACTAGCAACCTACGAGCAGTACTTC. Amino acids: CASSLGPAGLATYEQYF.

This clone was counted a single time. The chain employs TRBV18 and TRBJ2-5, with TRBD2 matching over 14 bases. CDR3 length equals 16 residues. Germline CDR1 is KGHSH and CDR2 is LQKENI. Trimming took 3 bases from V and 2 from J; bases not matched to a gene: 2. In DNA, the CDR3 is TGTGCCAGCTCACCGACTAGCGGGAGGGTACAAGAGACCCAGTACTTC. Protein sequence: CASSPTSGRVQETQYF.

This rearrangement joins TRBV21-1 to TRBJ2-7; the D call in the table, TRBD2, was not verified against the DNA. TRBV21-1 is a pseudogene segment. The CDR3 runs 16 residues. The CDR3, as DNA: TGTGCCAGCAGCAAACCGGGGGAATTTACGACTTACGAGCAGTACTTC. Its protein is CASSKPGEFTTYEQYF.

The gene calls are TRBV6-1 and TRBJ2-1; 10 bases agree with TRBD2. CDR3 length equals 17 residues. V was clipped by 2 bases and J by 7 bases; unmatched bases: 11. CDR1 and CDR2 from the germline V gene are MNHNS and SASEGT. CDR3 in DNA: TGTGCCAGCAGTGAATATCCGAGCGGGGGGGCCCGGAATGAGCAGTTCTTC. Translation gives CASSEYPSGGARNEQFF.

This chain links TRBV5-1 with TRBJ2-3; 9 nucleotides agree with TRBD2. Per germline, CDR1 SGHRS and CDR2 YFSETQ. This CDR3 is built from 16 residues. After removal of 0 bases from V and 5 bases from J, the junction contained 7 bases not matched to a gene. CDR3 in DNA: TGCGCCAGCAGCTTGGTGGCGGCTAGCGGGAAAGATACGCAGTATTTT. It codes for CASSLVAASGKDTQYF.

This clone was counted once. The genes are TRBV5-6 and TRBJ1-4, with 7 bases matching TRBD1. The CDR3 is 16 residues long. Germline CDR1 is SGHDT and CDR2 is YYEEEE. The trim removed 2 bases at V and 5 bases at J, leaving 9 bases unmatched. CDR3 DNA sequence: TGTGCCAGCAGCTTTTGGGGAAGGGGGCCAAATGAAAAACTGTTTTTT. It encodes CASSFWGRGPNEKLFF.

This chain uses TRBV2 with TRBJ1-6; 7 bases map to TRBD1. The CDR3 sequence is 17 residues long. Looked up from germline, CDR1 is SNHLY and CDR2 is FYNNEI. V trimming: 5 bases; J trimming: 0 bases; junction bases outside the gene matches: 7. CDR3 loop: CASSRNRDSSYNSPLHF. The CDR3 DNA is TGTGCCAGCAGTAGAAACCGGGACAGCTCCTATAATTCACCCCTCCACTTT.

The chain carries TRBV27 and TRBJ1-2, with 7 bases fitting TRBD1. Germline CDR1 MNHEY, CDR2 SMNVEV (reference sequence). V was clipped by 5 bases and J by 6 bases; unmatched bases: 6. This CDR3 has 13 amino acids. CDR3 loop: CASSDRARHGYTF. The DNA of the CDR3 is TGTGCCAGCAGTGACAGGGCTCGACATGGCTACACCTTC.

The chain recombines TRBV2 with TRBJ1-2; possible D gene TRBD1, 5 bases. CDR1 and CDR2 from the germline V gene are SNHLY and FYNNEI. V shed 7 bases and J shed 6 bases, with 15 bases lying between them. The CDR3 consists of 13 residues. CDR3 protein: CASTERGADGYTF. Written as DNA, the CDR3 is TGTGCCAGCACCGAAAGGGGTGCGGATGGCTACACCTTC.

The chain couples TRBV27 to TRBJ2-5, with 10 bases lining up with TRBD2. After removal of 4 bases from V and 4 bases from J, the junction contained 6 bases not matched to a gene. The CDR3 has 15 residues. In germline, CDR1 is MNHEY, CDR2 SMNVEV (reference sequence). The CDR3 DNA reads as TGTGCCAGCAGTTCCCTAGCGGGAGCGGCAGAGACCCAGTACTTC. Its protein product is CASSSLAGAAETQYF.

The rearrangement uses TRBV9 and TRBJ2-3, with 7 nucleotides matching TRBD2. Trimming took 4 bases from V and 6 from J; bases not matched to a gene: 5. Germline loops: CDR1 SGDLS, CDR2 YYNGEE. The CDR3 is made up of 13 amino acids. CDR3 amino acids: CASSIQLADTQYF. DNA of the CDR3: TGTGCCAGCAGCATCCAACTAGCGGATACGCAGTATTTT.

The V gene is TRBV4-2, the J gene TRBJ1-5; no firm D call. The CDR3 spans 16 residues. V was cut by 3 bases and J by 2 bases, with 14 bases left in between. Germline V CDR1 and CDR2: LGHNA, YNFKEQ. DNA for the CDR3: TGTGCCAGCAGCCAGGGTGACAATGGGGGCAATCAGCCCCAGCATTTT. The encoded protein is CASSQGDNGGNQPQHF.

The chain recombines TRBV27 with TRBJ2-5, with 10 bases matching TRBD2. Germline lookup yields CDR1 MNHEY and CDR2 SMNVEV (reference sequence). J was trimmed by 4 bases and V by 6 bases; bases with no gene match: 20. The CDR3 spans 19 residues. The DNA of the CDR3 is TGTGCCAGCAGGGGATTCGGACAGTTAGCGGGAGGAGGTAGAGAGACCCAGTACTTC. Its translation is CASRGFGQLAGGGRETQYF.

This chain uses TRBV5-1 with TRBJ1-1; maybe TRBD1 (5 bases). This CDR3 region has 15 residues. V lost 3 bases to trimming and J lost 4 bases, with 16 bases between them. The V gene's germline CDR1 is SGHRS and CDR2 YFSETQ. The CDR3 here is CASSYSGVGGTEAFF. The CDR3 DNA reads TGCGCCAGCAGCTATTCAGGCGTCGGGGGCACTGAAGCTTTCTTT.

The chain links TRBV4-1 to TRBJ2-5; no reliable D call. Germline CDR1 is MGHRA and CDR2 is YSYEKL. The CDR3 consists of 17 residues. The germline V and J ends were trimmed by 0 bases and 2 bases, with 16 bases remaining between them. CDR3 DNA: TGCGCCAGCAGCCAAGACCCTATCCTCCAGCTTCAAGAGACCCAGTACTTC. Its protein is CASSQDPILQLQETQYF.

The genes are TRBV27 and TRBJ1-4, with D maybe TRBD1 (5 bases). CDR3 length equals 15 residues. V dropped 4 bases and J dropped 2 bases, with 11 bases sitting between them. CDR1 and CDR2 (germline): MNHEY, SMNVEV (reference sequence). The CDR3 nucleotides read TGTGCCAGCAGTTCTCAGGGATTGACTAATGAAAAACTGTTTTTT. Its protein is CASSSQGLTNEKLFF.

The gene calls are TRBV11-2 and TRBJ2-3; D perhaps matches TRBD1 (6 bases). In germline, CDR1 is SGHAT, CDR2 FQNNGV. This CDR3 is built from 17 residues. With 5 bases removed from V and 3 bases from J, the gap between germline ends came to 21 bases. For the CDR3, the DNA is TGTGCCAGCAGCCCCCCCCCATGGACAGCCTTTACAGATACGCAGTATTTT. It codes for CASSPPPWTAFTDTQYF.

This clone was recorded once. V is TRBV4-3 and J is TRBJ2-1; no definite D call. In germline, CDR1 is LGHNA, CDR2 YSLEER. CDR3 length: 14 residues. Trimming shortened V by 0 bases and J by 2 bases, and 5 bases separated the two germline ends. In DNA, the CDR3 is TGCGCCAGCAGCCAAGACTCCCCCTACAATGAGCAGTTCTTC. This translates into CASSQDSPYNEQFF.

The V call is TRBV7-3, the J call TRBJ1-1; D is unclear. The germline CDR1 and CDR2 sequences are SGHTA and FQGTGA. The length of the CDR3 is 15 residues. V lost 5 bases, J lost 0 bases, and 13 bases lay in between. The DNA for the CDR3 is TGTGCCAGCAGCCCTCTCGGGCAACTGAACACTGAAGCTTTCTTT. This encodes CASSPLGQLNTEAFF.

To note about this clone: This sample includes further DNA sequences coding for the same CDR3. The genes are TRBV7-3 and TRBJ2-1; 9 bases match TRBD2. J lost 4 bases, V lost 1 base, and 2 bases had no gene match. Germline lookup yields CDR1 SGHTA and CDR2 FQGTGA. The CDR3 totals 15 residues. The DNA for the CDR3 is TGTGCCAGCAGCTTAAGCGGGAGGGGTTACAATGAGCAGTTCTTC. Its protein is CASSLSGRGYNEQFF.

This clone appeared a single time. The chain combines TRBV5-1 with TRBJ2-5; D unclear. The germline V gene has CDR1 SGHRS and CDR2 YFSETQ. V was trimmed by 6 bases and J by 5 bases, leaving 11 bases between them. The CDR3 spans 12 residues. The chain's CDR3 is CASTGDVETQYF. CDR3 coding DNA: TGCGCCAGCACTGGGGATGTTGAGACCCAGTACTTC. The full variable domain, rest sourced from reference TRBV5-1 and TRBJ2-5, is KAGVTQTPRYLIKTRGQQVTLSCSPISGHRSVSWYQQTPGQGLQFLFEYFSETQRNKGNFPGRFSGRQFSNSRSEMNVSTLELGDSALYLCASTGDVETQYFGPGTRLLVL.

This rearrangement joins TRBV2 to TRBJ1-4; D unclear. The CDR3 consists of 13 residues. Trimming pared 4 bases from V and 8 bases from J, leaving 11 bases between. CDR1 is SNHLY and CDR2 is FYNNEI in the germline V gene. CDR3 DNA sequence: TGTGCCAGCAGTGTCCAGGAGGGAGAAAAACTGTTTTTT. Residues: CASSVQEGEKLFF.

V is TRBV9 and J is TRBJ2-3; D perhaps matches TRBD1 (6 bases). This CDR3 is built from 14 residues. Germline assignment: CDR1 SGDLS and CDR2 YYNGEE. The V gene lost 2 bases and the J gene lost 0 bases, with 7 bases spanning the gap. CDR3: CASSVDRSTDTQYF. In DNA form, the CDR3 reads TGTGCCAGCAGCGTGGACAGAAGCACAGATACGCAGTATTTT.

This clone is a singleton in its sample. The V and J genes are TRBV6-5 and TRBJ1-1, with D unclear. Looked up from germline, CDR1 is MNHEY and CDR2 is SVGAGI. CDR3 length equals 13 residues. V lost 6 bases and J lost 0, with 8 bases in between. CDR3 sequence reads: CASRQVMNTEAFF. In DNA form, the CDR3 reads TGTGCCAGCAGGCAGGTAATGAACACTGAAGCTTTCTTT.

The J gene is TRBJ1-2, the V gene TRBV7-9; 7 positions agree with TRBD1. In germline, CDR1 is SEHNR, CDR2 FQNEAQ (reference sequence). V shed 1 base, J shed 0 bases, and the junction held 2 bases outside the gene matches. This CDR3 has 15 residues. This CDR3 reads CASSLGDRANYGYTF. The DNA of the CDR3 is TGTGCCAGCAGCTTAGGGGACAGAGCTAACTATGGCTACACCTTC.